This TCR beta chain was profiled in a study of blood T cells in healthy people across ages. Study at large: When template switching was applied, about one barcoded beta molecule was captured per two T cells.

Using a J-beta primer mix together with a sample-barcoded 5' primer, a second PCR was run for roughly 7 to 11 cycles. Every cDNA molecule carried a tag from a template-switch adaptor bearing 12 random nucleotides. TCRdb re-derived calls from the 5' RACE reads in MiXCR, one entry per CDR3 protein. This repertoire shows 1.5 million to 2 million distinct CDR3 sequences, roughly 50% found once; its top ten account for 2% to 2.5%. Findings and caveats of the study: Long-lived donors exceeded aged donors in naive CD4+ cells and diversity.

As to this clonotype: Its antigen is as yet unknown.

Donors each provided about 10 milliliters of peripheral blood. Sequencing was carried out using blood. The sequence derives from a woman between 35 and 50 years old in good health.

In DNA, the CDR3 is TGTGCCAGCAGTCCCCCTTTGGGTGGCACTGAAGCTTTCTTT. This codes for CASSPPLGGTEAFF. The V gene is TRBV27, the J gene TRBJ1-1; D remains ambiguous. The CDR3 has 14 residues. Germline CDR1 is MNHEY and CDR2 is SMNVEV (reference sequence). V was clipped by 5 bases and J by 4 bases, with 14 bases between them.